This T cell receptor beta chain was observed in a study of cytomegalovirus exposure and HLA in healthy donors. Concerning this clone: Its cognate antigen is unknown.

60 Vbeta and 13 Jbeta primers were used in PCR. Profiled with immunoSEQ multiplex PCR; TCRdb holds only in-frame clones, not every one. The table lists fewer than 250,000 clones, about three quarters of them singletons. Trimming stripped 1 base from V and 6 bases from J, with 13 bases between. Germline values: CDR1 SGHRS, CDR2 YFSETQ. The CDR3 runs 15 residues. Study outcomes and limitations: Later on, an analysis showed TCR association rates differing by HLA locus, with DRB1 the most and HLA-C the fewest. The study labeled 164 TCR beta chains cytomegalovirus-associated. Links to common viral pathogens appeared, in a later analysis, for several of the most significant clusters.

The source of this sequence is a man younger than 35 in good health and CMV-seronegative. The sequencing input was PBMCs. This chain links TRBV5-1 with TRBJ1-4; possible D gene TRBD1, 5 bases. CDR3 sequence reads: CASSLSPGSDEKLFF. CDR3 sequence (DNA): TGCGCCAGCAGCTTGTCTCCAGGGTCGGATGAAAAACTGTTTTTT.